These T cell receptor beta chains were read from a single sample in a study of OX40 agonist ivuxolimab in advanced cancers. Libraries were prepared by immunoSEQ multiplex PCR; TCRdb keeps only in-frame clonotypes and omits some of them. The table lists nearly 60,000 clones, 75% to 85% of them singletons. The sample here was CD4+ or CD8+ T cells sorted from blood, taken in a trial of the OX40 agonist ivuxolimab. The receptor set was obtained from an adult with an advanced solid tumor such as melanoma, head and neck, liver or kidney cancer. Both conserved end residues are part of each CDR3. Fields, in order: V gene, J gene, clone size, CDR3 length, D gene, CDR3 DNA, CDR3 protein. The D gene is left open where the match is weak. Clone size appears in some rows only: once, few, many, or a class for an expanded clone.

TRBV4-1	TRBJ2-6	-	16	-	TGCGCCAGCAGCCGGACACCCGATTCTGGGGCCAACGTCCTGACTTTC	CASSRTPDSGANVLTF
TRBV6-1	TRBJ2-3	few	13	-	TGTGCCAGCAGTGAAGCCGTCGCTGATACGCAGTATTTT	CASSEAVADTQYF
TRBV14	TRBJ1-2	-	13	-	TGTGCCAGCAGCCCTCTGGTACAGCGGGGCTACACCTTC	CASSPLVQRGYTF
TRBV19	TRBJ2-2	-	13	-	TGTGCCAGTAGTATCCCGGGTATCGGGGAGCTGTTTTTT	CASSIPGIGELFF
TRBV9	TRBJ2-5	-	13	-	TGTGCCAGCAGCGGCTCCCTCGGGCAGACCCAGTACTTC	CASSGSLGQTQYF
TRBV6-5	TRBJ2-7	-	15	-	TGTGCCAGCAGTTACTCAGCAGGCATATCCTACGAGCAGTACTTC	CASSYSAGISYEQYF
TRBV2	TRBJ2-3	-	13	TRBD1	TGTGCCAGCACGGACAGGGCCACAGATACGCAGTATTTT	CASTDRATDTQYF
TRBV28	TRBJ2-4	few	15	-	TGTGCCAGCAGTTTCATGGGGGGGCGGCGAAACATTCAGTACTTC	CASSFMGGRRNIQYF
TRBV11-1	TRBJ1-3	-	16	-	TGTGCCAGCAGCTTAGGACGACAAAGATCTGGAAACACCATATATTTT	CASSLGRQRSGNTIYF
TRBV5-1	TRBJ2-5	few	14	TRBD2	TGCGCCAGCAGCAGGACTAGCGAGGTAGAGACCCAGTACTTC	CASSRTSEVETQYF
TRBV6-4	TRBJ2-3	-	15	-	TGTGCCAGCAGTGCCCTAGGAGGGGGCATAGATACGCAGTATTTT	CASSALGGGIDTQYF
TRBV28	TRBJ2-3	once	15	TRBD2	TGTGCCAGCAGCCCACTAGCGGCTTTGACAGATACGCAGTATTTT	CASSPLAALTDTQYF
TRBV7-9	TRBJ2-5	once	14	-	TGTGCCAGCAGCGGGACAGCGGGCCAAGAGACCCAGTACTTC	CASSGTAGQETQYF
TRBV6-4	TRBJ1-2	-	15	-	TGTGCCAGCAGTGACCCTAGCGGTCCTAACTATGGCTACACCTTC	CASSDPSGPNYGYTF
TRBV19	TRBJ1-5	-	16	-	TGTGCCAGTAGTACCCTTATCGGGCAGGGCAATCAGCCCCAGCATTTT	CASSTLIGQGNQPQHF
TRBV7-3	TRBJ1-6	-	14	-	TGTGCCAGCTCCCAACGGGGGTATAATTCACCCCTCCACTTT	CASSQRGYNSPLHF
TRBV7-9	TRBJ1-1	-	14	-	TGTGCCAGCAGCTTTAGTCAGGGACACACTGAAGCTTTCTTT	CASSFSQGHTEAFF
TRBV11-2	TRBJ2-5	once	14	TRBD2	TGTGCCAGCAGCCTAGCGGGGGGCCAAGAGACCCAGTACTTC	CASSLAGGQETQYF
TRBV5-1	TRBJ1-3	-	17	TRBD1	TGCGCCAGCAGCTTGGGGGACAGTTTAGGCTCTGGAAACACCATATATTTT	CASSLGDSLGSGNTIYF
TRBV7-2	TRBJ1-4	-	17	-	TGTGCCAGCAGCTTAAGGGCAGCTACTAATCAAAATGAAAAACTGTTTTTT	CASSLRAATNQNEKLFF
TRBV5-4	TRBJ2-3	-	15	-	TGTGCCAGCAGCTTGGACGGCGGGGTTCTTGATACGCAGTATTTT	CASSLDGGVLDTQYF
TRBV6-6	TRBJ1-4	-	15	-	TGTGCCAGCAGTAGCCCAGGGGCAACTAATGAAAAACTGTTTTTT	CASSSPGATNEKLFF
TRBV5-6	TRBJ2-5	-	13	-	TGTGCCAGCAGCTTGTGGCACCAAGAGACCCAGTACTTC	CASSLWHQETQYF
TRBV21-1	TRBJ1-4	-	14	-	TGTGCCAGCAGCACTGAGCGTTCTAATGAAAAACTGTTTTTT	CASSTERSNEKLFF
TRBV19	TRBJ1-5	-	14	-	TGTGCCAGTAGCCCCCCTGGGGGCTGGCAGCCCCAGCATTTT	CASSPPGGWQPQHF
TRBV6-1	TRBJ2-1	-	15	-	TGTGCCAGCGAATACGAGAGAGGATTAGGCAATGAGCAGTTCTTC	CASEYERGLGNEQFF
TRBV21-1	TRBJ2-3	-	11	-	TGTGCCAGCAGCCGAACAGATACGCAGTATTTT	CASSRTDTQYF
TRBV5-4	TRBJ2-5	-	15	TRBD1	TGTGCCAGCAGCCGGGACAGGGGATTCCAAGAGACCCAGTACTTC	CASSRDRGFQETQYF
TRBV19	TRBJ2-3	once	16	TRBD2	TGTGCCAGTAGTATGCCTAGCGGGGGCGTGACAGATACGCAGTATTTT	CASSMPSGGVTDTQYF
TRBV11-2	TRBJ1-2	-	12	-	TGTGCCAGCAGCTTACATACCTATGGCTACACCTTC	CASSLHTYGYTF
TRBV6-5	TRBJ2-1	-	14	TRBD2	TGTGCCAGTTATCGGAGCGGGGGCCTCTCAGAGCAGTTCTTC	CASYRSGGLSEQFF
TRBV29-1	TRBJ1-1	-	12	-	TGCAGCGGCAACAGGGTGAACACTGAAGCTTTCTTT	CSGNRVNTEAFF
TRBV7-8	TRBJ2-7	once	13	-	TGTGCCAGCAGCTTACTGCGGGCCTACGAGCAGTACTTC	CASSLLRAYEQYF